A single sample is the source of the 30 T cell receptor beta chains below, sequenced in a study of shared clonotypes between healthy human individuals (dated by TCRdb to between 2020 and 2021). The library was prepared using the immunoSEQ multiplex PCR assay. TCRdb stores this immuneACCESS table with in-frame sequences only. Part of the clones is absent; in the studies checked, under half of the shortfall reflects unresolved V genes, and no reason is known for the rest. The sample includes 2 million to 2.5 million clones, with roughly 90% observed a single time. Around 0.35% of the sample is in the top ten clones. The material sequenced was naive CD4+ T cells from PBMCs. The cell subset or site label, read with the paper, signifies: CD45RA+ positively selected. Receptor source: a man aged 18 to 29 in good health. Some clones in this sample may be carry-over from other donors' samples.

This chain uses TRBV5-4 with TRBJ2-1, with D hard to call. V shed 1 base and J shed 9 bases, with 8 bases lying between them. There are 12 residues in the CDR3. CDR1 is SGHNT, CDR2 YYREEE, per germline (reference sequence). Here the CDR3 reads CASSLSLGEQFF. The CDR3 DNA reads TGTGCCAGCAGCTTGTCCTTGGGTGAGCAGTTCTTC. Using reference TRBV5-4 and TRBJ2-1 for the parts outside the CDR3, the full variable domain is ETGVTQSPTHLIKTRGQQVTLRCSSQSGHNTVSWYQQALGQGPQFIFQYYREEENGRGNFPPRFSGLQFPNYSSELNVNALELDDSALYLCASSLSLGEQFFGPGTRLTVL.

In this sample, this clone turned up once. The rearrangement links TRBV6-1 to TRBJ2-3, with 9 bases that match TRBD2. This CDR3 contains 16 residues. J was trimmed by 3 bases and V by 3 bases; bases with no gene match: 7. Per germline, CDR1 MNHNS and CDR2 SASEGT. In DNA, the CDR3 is TGTGCCAGCAGTGACCGCGGGAGGGCCTGGACAGATACGCAGTATTTT. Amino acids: CASSDRGRAWTDTQYF.

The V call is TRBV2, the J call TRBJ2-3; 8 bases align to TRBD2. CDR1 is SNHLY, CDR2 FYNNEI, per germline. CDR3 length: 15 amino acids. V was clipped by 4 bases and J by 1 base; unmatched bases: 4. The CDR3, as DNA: TGTGCCAGCAGTGGGACTAGCATGGGCACAGATACGCAGTATTTT. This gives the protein CASSGTSMGTDTQYF.

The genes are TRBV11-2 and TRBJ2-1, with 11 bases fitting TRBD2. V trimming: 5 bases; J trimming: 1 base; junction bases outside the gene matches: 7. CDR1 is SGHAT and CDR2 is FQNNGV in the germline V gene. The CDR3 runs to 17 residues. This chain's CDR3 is CASSKRTSGFSYNEQFF. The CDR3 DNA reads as TGTGCCAGCAGCAAACGGACTAGCGGGTTTTCCTACAATGAGCAGTTCTTC.

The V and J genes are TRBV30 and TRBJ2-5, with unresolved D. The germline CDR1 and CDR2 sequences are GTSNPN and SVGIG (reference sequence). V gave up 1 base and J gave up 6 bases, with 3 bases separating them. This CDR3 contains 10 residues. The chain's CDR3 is CAWSAQTQYF. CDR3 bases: TGTGCCTGGAGTGCGCAGACCCAGTACTTC.

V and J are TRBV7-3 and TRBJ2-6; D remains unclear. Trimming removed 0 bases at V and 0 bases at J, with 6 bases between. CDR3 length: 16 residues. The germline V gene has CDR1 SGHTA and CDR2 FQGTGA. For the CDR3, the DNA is TGTGCCAGCAGCTTAACCTTGTCCTCTGGGGCCAACGTCCTGACTTTC. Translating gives CASSLTLSSGANVLTF.

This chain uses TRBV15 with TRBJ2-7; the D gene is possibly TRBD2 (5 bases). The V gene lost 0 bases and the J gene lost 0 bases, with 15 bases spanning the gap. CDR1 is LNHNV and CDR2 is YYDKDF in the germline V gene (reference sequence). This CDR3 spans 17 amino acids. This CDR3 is CATSRDFGRLSSYEQYF. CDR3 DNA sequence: TGTGCCACCAGCAGAGATTTTGGTAGACTAAGCTCCTACGAGCAGTACTTC.

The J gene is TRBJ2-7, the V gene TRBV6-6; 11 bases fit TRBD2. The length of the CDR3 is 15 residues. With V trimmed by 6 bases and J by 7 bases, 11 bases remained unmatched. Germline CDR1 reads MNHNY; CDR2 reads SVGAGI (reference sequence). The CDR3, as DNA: TGTGCCAGCAGCCGTGACGTAGCGGGAGGGGGGGAGCAGTACTTC. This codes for CASSRDVAGGGEQYF.

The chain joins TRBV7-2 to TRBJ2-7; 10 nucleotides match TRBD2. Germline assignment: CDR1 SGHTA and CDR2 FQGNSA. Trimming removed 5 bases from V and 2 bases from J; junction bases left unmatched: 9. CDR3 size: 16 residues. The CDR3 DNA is TGTGCCAGCAGCCAGTTGAGCGGGAGGGGAACCTACGAGCAGTACTTC. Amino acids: CASSQLSGRGTYEQYF. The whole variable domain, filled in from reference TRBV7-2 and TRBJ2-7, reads GAGVSQSPSNKVTEKGKDVELRCDPISGHTALYWYRQSLGQGLEFLIYFQGNSAPDKSGLPSDRFSAERTGGSVSTLTIQRTQQEDSAVYLCASSQLSGRGTYEQYFGPGTRLTVT.

CDR3 residues: CSARKDYGYTF. In nucleotides, the CDR3 is TGCAGTGCTAGGAAAGACTATGGCTACACCTTC. The J gene is TRBJ1-2, the V gene TRBV20-1, with no clear D. The CDR3 extends over 11 amino acids. V lost 3 bases and J 3 bases, leaving 5 bases between the germline ends. CDR1 and CDR2 from the germline V gene are DFQATT and SNEGSKA (reference sequence).

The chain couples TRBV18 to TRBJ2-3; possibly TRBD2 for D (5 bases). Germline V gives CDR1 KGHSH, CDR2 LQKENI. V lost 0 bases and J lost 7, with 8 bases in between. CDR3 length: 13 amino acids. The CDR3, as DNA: TGTGCCAGCTCACCACCTAGCGCGAATACGCAGTATTTT. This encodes CASSPPSANTQYF. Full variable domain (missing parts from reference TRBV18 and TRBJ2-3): NAGVMQNPRHLVRRRGQEARLRCSPMKGHSHVYWYRQLPEEGLKFMVYLQKENIIDESGMPKERFSAEFPKEGPSILRIQQVVRGDSAAYFCASSPPSANTQYFGPGTRLTVL.

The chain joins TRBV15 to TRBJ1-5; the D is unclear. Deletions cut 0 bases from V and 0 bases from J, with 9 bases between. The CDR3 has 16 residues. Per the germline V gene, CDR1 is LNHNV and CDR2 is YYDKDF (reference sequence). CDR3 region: CATSRERASSNQPQHF. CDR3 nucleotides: TGTGCCACCAGCAGAGAGAGGGCGAGTAGCAATCAGCCCCAGCATTTT.

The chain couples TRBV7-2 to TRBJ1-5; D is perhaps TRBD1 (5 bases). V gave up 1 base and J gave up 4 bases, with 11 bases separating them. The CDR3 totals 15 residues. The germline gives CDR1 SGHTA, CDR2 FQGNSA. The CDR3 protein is CASSLGQLINQPQHF. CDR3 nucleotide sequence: TGTGCCAGCAGCTTAGGACAGCTGATAAATCAGCCCCAGCATTTT.

The CDR3 here is CASSYSGGLGNEQFF. Written as DNA, the CDR3 is TGTGCCAGCAGCTACTCAGGGGGTTTGGGCAATGAGCAGTTCTTC. The V gene is TRBV11-3, the J gene TRBJ2-1, with 7 bases fitting TRBD1. This CDR3 region has 15 residues. The germline V gene encodes CDR1 SGHNT and CDR2 YENEEA. V was pared by 4 bases and J by 6 bases, with 9 bases of the junction left unmatched.

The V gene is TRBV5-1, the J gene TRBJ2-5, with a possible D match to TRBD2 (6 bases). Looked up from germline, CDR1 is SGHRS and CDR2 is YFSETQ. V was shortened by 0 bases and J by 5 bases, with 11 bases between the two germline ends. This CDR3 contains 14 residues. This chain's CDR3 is CASSLGMGRETQYF. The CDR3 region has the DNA TGCGCCAGCAGCTTGGGTATGGGGAGGGAGACCCAGTACTTC.

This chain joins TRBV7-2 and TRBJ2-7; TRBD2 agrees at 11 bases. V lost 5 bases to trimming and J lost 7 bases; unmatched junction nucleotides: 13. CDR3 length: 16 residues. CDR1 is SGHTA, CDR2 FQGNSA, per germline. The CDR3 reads CASSPPPGSGRGEQYF. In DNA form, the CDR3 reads TGTGCCAGCAGCCCTCCCCCGGGTAGCGGGAGGGGGGAGCAGTACTTC.

The CDR3 bases are TGTGCCATCAGTGAAGGACAGAGCTCCTACAATGAGCAGTTCTTC. This encodes CAISEGQSSYNEQFF. The V call is TRBV10-3, the J call TRBJ2-1; D may be TRBD1 (6 bases). Trimming took off 3 bases at V and 0 bases at J, with 9 bases between the two ends. Looked up from germline, CDR1 is ENHRY and CDR2 is SYGVKD. The CDR3 is 15 residues long.

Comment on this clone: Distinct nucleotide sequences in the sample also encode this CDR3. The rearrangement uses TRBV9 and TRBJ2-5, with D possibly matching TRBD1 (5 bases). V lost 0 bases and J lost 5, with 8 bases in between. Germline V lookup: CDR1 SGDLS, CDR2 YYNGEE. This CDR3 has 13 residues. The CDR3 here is CASSVGGRETQYF. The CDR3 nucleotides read TGTGCCAGCAGCGTAGGGGGCCGGGAGACCCAGTACTTC. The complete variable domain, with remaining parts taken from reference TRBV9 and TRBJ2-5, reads DSGVTQTPKHLITATGQRVTLRCSPRSGDLSVYWYQQSLDQGLQFLIQYYNGEERAKGNILERFSAQQFPDLHSELNLSSLELGDSALYFCASSVGGRETQYFGPGTRLLVL.

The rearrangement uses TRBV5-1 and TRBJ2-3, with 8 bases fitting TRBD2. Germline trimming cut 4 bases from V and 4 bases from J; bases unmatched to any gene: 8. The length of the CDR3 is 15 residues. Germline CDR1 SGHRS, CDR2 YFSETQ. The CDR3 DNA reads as TGCGCCAGCAGCATAGGACTAGCCGGTTCAGATACGCAGTATTTT. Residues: CASSIGLAGSDTQYF.

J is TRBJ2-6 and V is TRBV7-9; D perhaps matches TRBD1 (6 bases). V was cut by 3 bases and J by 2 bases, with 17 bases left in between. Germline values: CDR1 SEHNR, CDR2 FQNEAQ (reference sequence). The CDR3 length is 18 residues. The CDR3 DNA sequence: TGTGCCAGCAGCTTGACAGGTGCGGCCCTTACTGGGGCCAACGTCCTGACTTTC. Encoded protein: CASSLTGAALTGANVLTF.

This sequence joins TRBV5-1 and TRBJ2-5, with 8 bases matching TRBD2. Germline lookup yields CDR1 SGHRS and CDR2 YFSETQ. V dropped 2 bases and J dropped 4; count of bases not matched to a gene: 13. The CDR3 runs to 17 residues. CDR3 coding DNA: TGCGCCAGCAGCTTTCGGGAGGGTAGCGGGAATGGAGAGACCCAGTACTTC. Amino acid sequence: CASSFREGSGNGETQYF.

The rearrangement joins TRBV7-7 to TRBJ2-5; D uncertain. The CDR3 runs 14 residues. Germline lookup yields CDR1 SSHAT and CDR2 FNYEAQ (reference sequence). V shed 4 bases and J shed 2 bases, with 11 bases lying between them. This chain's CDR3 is CASSSLSDQETQYF. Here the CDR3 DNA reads TGTGCCAGCAGCTCCCTGTCGGATCAAGAGACCCAGTACTTC. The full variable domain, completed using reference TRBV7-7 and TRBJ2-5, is GAGVSQSPRYKVTKRGQDVTLRCDPISSHATLYWYQQALGQGPEFLTYFNYEAQPDKSGLPSDRFSAERPEGSISTLTIQRTEQRDSAMYRCASSSLSDQETQYFGPGTRLLVL.

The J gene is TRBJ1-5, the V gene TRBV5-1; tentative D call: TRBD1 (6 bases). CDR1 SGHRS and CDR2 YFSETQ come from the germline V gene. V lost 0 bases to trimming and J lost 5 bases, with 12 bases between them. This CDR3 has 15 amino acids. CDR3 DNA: TGCGCCAGCAGCTTGGAAGGGGACACTTATCAGCCCCAGCATTTT. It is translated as CASSLEGDTYQPQHF.

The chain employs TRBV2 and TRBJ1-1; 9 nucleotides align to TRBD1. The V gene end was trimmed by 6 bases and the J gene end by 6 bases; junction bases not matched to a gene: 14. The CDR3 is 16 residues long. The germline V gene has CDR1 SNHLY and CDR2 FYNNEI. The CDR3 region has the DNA TGTGCCAGCAGAATTACAGGGGGCGCTTTTTCGGCTGAAGCTTTCTTT. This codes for CASRITGGAFSAEAFF.

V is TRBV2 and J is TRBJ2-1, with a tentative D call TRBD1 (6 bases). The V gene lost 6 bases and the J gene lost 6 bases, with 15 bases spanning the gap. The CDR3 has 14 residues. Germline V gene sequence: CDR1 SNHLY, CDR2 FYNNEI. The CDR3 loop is CASSPDQGSNEQFF. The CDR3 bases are TGTGCCAGCAGCCCGGACCAGGGGTCCAATGAGCAGTTCTTC.

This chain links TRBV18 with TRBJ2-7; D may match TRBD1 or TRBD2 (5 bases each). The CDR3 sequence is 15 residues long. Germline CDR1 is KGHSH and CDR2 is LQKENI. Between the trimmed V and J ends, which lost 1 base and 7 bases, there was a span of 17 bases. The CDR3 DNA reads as TGTGCCAGCTCACCACGGGACGGGTCTAGGAGGGAGCAGTACTTC. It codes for CASSPRDGSRREQYF.

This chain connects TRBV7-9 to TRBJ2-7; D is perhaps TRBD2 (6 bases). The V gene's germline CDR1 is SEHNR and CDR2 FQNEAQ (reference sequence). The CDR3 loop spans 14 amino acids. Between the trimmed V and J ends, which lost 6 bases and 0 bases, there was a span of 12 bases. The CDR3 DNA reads TGTGCCAGCAGTTTTAGCGGAGCCTCCTACGAGCAGTACTTC. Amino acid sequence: CASSFSGASYEQYF.

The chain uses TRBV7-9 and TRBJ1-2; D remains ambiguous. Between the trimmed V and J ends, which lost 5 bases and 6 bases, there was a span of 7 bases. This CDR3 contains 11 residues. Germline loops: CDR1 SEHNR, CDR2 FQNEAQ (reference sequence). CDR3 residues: CASSPTHGYTF. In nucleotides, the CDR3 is TGTGCCAGCAGCCCGACGCATGGCTACACCTTC.

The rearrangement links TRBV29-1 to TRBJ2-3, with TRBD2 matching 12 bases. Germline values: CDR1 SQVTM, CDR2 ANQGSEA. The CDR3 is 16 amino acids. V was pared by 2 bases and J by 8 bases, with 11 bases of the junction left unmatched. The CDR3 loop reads CSVEIWASGRATTQYF. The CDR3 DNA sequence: TGCAGCGTTGAAATTTGGGCTAGCGGGAGGGCCACTACGCAGTATTTT.

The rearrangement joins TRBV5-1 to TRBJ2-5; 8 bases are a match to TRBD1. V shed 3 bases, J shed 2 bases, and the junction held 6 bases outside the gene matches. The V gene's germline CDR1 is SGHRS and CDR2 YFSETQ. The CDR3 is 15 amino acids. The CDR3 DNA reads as TGCGCCAGCAGCTCAGCGACAGGGGTACAAGAGACCCAGTACTTC. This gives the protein CASSSATGVQETQYF.